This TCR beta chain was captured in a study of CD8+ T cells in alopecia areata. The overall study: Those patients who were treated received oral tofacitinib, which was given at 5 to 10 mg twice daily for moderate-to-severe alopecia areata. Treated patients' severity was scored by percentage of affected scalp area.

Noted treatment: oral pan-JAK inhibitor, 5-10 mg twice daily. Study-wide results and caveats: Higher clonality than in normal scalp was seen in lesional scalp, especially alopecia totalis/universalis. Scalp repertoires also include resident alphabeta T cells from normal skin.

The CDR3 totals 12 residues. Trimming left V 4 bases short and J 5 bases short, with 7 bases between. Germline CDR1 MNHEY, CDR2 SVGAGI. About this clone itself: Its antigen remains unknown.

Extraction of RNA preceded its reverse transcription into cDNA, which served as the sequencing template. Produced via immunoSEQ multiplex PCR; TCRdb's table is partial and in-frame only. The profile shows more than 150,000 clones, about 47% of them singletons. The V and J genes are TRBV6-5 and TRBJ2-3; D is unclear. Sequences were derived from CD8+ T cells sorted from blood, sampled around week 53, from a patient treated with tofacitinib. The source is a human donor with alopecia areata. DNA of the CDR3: TGTGCCAGCAGTTCCGATCAAGATACGCAGTATTTT. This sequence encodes CASSSDQDTQYF.